This T cell receptor (beta chain) was identified during a study of shared clonotypes between healthy human individuals. Using immunoSEQ multiplex PCR, the repertoire was profiled, and TCRdb retains in-frame clones only, with some absent. The table shows about 2.5 million clones, with under 95% occurring only once. Germline V gives CDR1 MDHEN, CDR2 SYDVKM. The CDR3 totals 15 residues. With 6 bases clipped from V and 4 bases from J, the junction kept 11 bases outside the gene matches. The chain is built from TRBV28 and TRBJ1-2, with 7 bases lining up with TRBD1. The sequenced sample was naive CD4+ T cells from PBMCs. Subset specified: CD45RA+ positively selected. The receptor was derived from a man aged 18 to 29 in good health. Some clones in this sample may be carry-over from other donors' samples. The CDR3 DNA is TGTGCCAGCAGCCCTAGCCTGACAGGGATCTATGGCTACACCTTC. Its translation is CASSPSLTGIYGYTF.